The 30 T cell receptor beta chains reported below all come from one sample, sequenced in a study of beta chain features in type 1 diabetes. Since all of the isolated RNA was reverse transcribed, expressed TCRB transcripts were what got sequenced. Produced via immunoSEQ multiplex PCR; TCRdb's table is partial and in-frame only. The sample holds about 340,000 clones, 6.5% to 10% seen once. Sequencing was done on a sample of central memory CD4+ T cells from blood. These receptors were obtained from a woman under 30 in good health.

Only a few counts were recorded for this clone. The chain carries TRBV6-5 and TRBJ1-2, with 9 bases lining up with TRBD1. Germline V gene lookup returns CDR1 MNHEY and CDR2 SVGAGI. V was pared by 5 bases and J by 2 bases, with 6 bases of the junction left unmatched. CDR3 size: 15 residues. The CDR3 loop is CASSTSGTGNYGYTF. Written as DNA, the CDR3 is TGTGCCAGCAGTACCTCCGGGACAGGGAACTATGGCTACACCTTC.

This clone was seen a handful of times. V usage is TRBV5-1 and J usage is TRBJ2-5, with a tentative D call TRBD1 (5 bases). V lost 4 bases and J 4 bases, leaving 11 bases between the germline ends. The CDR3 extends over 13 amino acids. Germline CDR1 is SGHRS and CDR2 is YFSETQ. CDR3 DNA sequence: TGCGCCAGCAGCCTGGAAGGGGCAGAGACCCAGTACTTC. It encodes CASSLEGAETQYF.

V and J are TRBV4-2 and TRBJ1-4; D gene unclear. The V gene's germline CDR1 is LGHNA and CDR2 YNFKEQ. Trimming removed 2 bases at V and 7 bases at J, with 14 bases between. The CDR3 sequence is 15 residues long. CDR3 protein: CASSQLYVPGEKLFF. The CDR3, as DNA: TGTGCCAGCAGCCAACTTTATGTTCCTGGTGAAAAACTGTTTTTT.

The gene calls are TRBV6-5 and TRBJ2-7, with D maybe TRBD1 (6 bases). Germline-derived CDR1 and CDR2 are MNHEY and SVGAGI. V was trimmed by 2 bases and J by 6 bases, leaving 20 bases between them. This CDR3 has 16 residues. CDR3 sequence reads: CASSYGSRGTSVEQYF. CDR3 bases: TGTGCCAGCAGTTACGGCAGCAGGGGTACTTCGGTCGAGCAGTACTTC.

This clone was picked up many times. The CDR3 here is CATKPQGVITYEQYF. For the CDR3, the DNA is TGTGCCACCAAACCGCAGGGGGTCATAACCTACGAGCAGTACTTC. V gene TRBV10-3 combines with J gene TRBJ2-7; 7 bases are shared with TRBD1. This CDR3 has 15 amino acids. The germline CDR1 and CDR2 sequences are ENHRY and SYGVKD. Trimming cost V 10 bases and J 2 bases; bases outside gene matches: 14.

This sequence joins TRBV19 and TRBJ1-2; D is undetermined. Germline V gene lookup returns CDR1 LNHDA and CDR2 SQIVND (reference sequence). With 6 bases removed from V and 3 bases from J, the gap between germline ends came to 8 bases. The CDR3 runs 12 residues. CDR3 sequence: CASSPRDYGYTF. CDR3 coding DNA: TGTGCCAGTAGCCCCCGGGACTATGGCTACACCTTC.

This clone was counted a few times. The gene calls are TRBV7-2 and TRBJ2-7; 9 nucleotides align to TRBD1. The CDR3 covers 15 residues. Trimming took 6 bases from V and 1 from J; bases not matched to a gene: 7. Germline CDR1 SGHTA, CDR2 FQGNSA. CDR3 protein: CASRTGTGRSYEQYF. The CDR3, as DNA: TGTGCCAGCAGGACCGGGACAGGGCGATCCTACGAGCAGTACTTC.

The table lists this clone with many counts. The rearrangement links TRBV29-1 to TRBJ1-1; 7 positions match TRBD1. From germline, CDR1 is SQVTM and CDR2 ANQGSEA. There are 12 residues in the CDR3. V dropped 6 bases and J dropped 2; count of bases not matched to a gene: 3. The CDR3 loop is CSVRDSNTEAFF. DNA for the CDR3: TGCAGCGTGCGGGACAGCAACACTGAAGCTTTCTTT.

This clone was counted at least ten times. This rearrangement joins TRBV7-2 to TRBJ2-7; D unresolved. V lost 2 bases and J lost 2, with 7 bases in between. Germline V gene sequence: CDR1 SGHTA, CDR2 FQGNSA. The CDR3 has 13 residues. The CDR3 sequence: CASSLLGAYEQYF. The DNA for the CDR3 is TGTGCCAGCAGCTTACTAGGAGCCTACGAGCAGTACTTC.

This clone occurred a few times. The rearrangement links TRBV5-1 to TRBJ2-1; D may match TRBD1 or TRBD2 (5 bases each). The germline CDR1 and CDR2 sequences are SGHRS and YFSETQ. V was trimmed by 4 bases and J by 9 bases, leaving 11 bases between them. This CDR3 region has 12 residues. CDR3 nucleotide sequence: TGCGCCAGCAGCGAGGGGTGGGGTGAGCAGTTCTTC. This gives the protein CASSEGWGEQFF.

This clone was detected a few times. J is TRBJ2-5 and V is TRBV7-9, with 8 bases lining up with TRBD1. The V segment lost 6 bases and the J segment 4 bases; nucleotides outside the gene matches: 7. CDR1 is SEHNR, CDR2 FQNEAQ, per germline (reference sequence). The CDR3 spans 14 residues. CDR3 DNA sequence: TGTGCCAGCAGTTACGGACAGGGATTAGAGACCCAGTACTTC. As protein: CASSYGQGLETQYF.

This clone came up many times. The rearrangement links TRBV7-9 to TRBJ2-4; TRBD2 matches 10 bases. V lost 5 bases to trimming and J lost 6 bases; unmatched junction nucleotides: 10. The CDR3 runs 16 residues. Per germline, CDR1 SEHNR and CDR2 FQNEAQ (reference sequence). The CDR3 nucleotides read TGTGCCAGCAGCCCCTCTAGCGGGAGTAAAATAAACATTCAGTACTTC. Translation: CASSPSSGSKINIQYF.

This CDR3 reads CASSLRDADTQYF. The CDR3 DNA reads TGTGCCAGCAGCTTGAGGGACGCAGATACGCAGTATTTT. J is TRBJ2-3 and V is TRBV5-6; D possibly uses TRBD1 or TRBD2 (5 bases each). V was trimmed by 1 base and J by 4 bases, leaving 7 bases between them. Looked up from germline, CDR1 is SGHDT and CDR2 is YYEEEE. The CDR3 spans 13 residues.

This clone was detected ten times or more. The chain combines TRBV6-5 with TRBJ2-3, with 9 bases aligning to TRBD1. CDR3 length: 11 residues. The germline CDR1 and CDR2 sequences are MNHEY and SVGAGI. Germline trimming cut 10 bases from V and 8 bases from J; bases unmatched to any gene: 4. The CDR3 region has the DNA TGTGCCACGGAGACAGGGGGTACGCAGTATTTT. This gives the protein CATETGGTQYF.

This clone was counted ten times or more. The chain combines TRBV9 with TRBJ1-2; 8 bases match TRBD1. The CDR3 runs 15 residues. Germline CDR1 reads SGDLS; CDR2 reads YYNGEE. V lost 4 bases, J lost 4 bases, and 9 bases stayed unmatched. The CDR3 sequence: CASSPRTGLSYGYTF. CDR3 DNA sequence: TGTGCCAGCAGCCCCCGGACAGGGCTTTCCTATGGCTACACCTTC.

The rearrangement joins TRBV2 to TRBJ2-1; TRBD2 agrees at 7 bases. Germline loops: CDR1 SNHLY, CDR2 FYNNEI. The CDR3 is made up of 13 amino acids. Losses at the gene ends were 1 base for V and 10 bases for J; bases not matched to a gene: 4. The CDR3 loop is CASSEGLLAEQFF. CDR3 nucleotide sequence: TGTGCCAGCAGTGAAGGGCTACTAGCGGAGCAGTTCTTC.

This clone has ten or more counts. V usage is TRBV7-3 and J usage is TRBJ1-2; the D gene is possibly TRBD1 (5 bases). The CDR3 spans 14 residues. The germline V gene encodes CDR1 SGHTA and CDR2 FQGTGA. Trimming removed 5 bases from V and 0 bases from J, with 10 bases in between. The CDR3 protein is CASSRDGSNYGYTF. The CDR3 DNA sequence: TGTGCCAGCAGCCGGGACGGGTCTAACTATGGCTACACCTTC.

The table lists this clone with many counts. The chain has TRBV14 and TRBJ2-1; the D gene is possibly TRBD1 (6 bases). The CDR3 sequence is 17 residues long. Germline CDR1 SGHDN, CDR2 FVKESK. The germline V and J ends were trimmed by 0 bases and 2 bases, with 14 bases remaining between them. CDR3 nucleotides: TGTGCCAGCAGCCAAGATCGAGGGGGAATGACCTACAATGAGCAGTTCTTC. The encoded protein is CASSQDRGGMTYNEQFF.

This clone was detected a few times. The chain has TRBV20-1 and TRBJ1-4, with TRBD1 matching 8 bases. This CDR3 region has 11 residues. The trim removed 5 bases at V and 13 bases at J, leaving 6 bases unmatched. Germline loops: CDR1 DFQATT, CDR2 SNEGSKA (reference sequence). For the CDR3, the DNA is TGCAGTGCTCGCCCCGGGACAGGACTGTTTTTT. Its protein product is CSARPGTGLFF.

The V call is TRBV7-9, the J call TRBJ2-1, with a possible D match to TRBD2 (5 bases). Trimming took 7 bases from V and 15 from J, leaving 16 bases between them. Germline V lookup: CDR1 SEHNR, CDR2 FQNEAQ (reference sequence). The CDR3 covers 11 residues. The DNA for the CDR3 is TGTGCCAGCAATTTCCAGGACTTTCTGTTCTTC. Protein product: CASNFQDFLFF.

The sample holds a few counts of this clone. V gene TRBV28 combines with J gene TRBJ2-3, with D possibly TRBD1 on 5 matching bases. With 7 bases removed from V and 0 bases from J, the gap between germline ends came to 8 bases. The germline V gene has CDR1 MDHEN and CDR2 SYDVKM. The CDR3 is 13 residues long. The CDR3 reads CASMTASTDTQYF. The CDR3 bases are TGTGCCAGCATGACAGCTAGCACAGATACGCAGTATTTT.

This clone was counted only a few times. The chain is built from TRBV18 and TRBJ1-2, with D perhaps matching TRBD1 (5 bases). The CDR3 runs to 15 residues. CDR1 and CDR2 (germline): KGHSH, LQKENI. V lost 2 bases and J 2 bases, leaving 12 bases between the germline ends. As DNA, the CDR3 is TGTGCCAGCTCACCATCCTCAGGGTTAAACTATGGCTACACCTTC. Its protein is CASSPSSGLNYGYTF. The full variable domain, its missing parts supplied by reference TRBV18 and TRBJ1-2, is NAGVMQNPRHLVRRRGQEARLRCSPMKGHSHVYWYRQLPEEGLKFMVYLQKENIIDESGMPKERFSAEFPKEGPSILRIQQVVRGDSAAYFCASSPSSGLNYGYTFGSGTRLTVV.

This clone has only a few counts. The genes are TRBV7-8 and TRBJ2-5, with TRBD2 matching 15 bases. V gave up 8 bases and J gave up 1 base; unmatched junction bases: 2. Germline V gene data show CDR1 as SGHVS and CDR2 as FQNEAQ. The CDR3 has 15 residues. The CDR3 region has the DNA TGTGCCAGCGGGACTAGCGGGAGGATCCAAGAGACCCAGTACTTC. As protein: CASGTSGRIQETQYF.

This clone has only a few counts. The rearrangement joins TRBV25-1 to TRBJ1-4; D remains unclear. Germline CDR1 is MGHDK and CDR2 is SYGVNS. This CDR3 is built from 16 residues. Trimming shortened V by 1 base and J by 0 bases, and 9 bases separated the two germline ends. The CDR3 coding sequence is TGTGCCAGCAGTGAATGGGCCCCGGCAACTAATGAAAAACTGTTTTTT. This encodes CASSEWAPATNEKLFF.

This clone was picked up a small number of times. CDR3 amino acids: CASSPGGSGQYEQYF. The CDR3 bases are TGTGCCAGCTCACCTGGGGGCAGTGGGCAGTACGAGCAGTACTTC. The chain carries TRBV18 and TRBJ2-7; possible D gene TRBD1, 6 bases. In germline, CDR1 is KGHSH, CDR2 LQKENI. V was pared by 3 bases and J by 4 bases, with 16 bases between. CDR3 length equals 15 residues.

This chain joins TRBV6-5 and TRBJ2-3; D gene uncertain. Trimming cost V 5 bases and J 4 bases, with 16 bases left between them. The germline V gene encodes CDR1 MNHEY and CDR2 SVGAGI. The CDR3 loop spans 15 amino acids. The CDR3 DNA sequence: TGTGCCAGCAGTCCGGACCTCAGACCCGCAGATACGCAGTATTTT. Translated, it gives CASSPDLRPADTQYF.

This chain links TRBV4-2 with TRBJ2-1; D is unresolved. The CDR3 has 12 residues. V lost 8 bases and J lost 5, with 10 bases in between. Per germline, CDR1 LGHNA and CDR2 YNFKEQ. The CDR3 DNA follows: TGTGCCAGCGGCTTTCTGGACAATGAGCAGTTCTTC. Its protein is CASGFLDNEQFF.

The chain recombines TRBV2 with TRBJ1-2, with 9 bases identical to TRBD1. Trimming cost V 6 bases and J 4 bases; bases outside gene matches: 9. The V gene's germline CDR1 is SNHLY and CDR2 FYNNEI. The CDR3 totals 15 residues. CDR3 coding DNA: TGTGCCAGCAGCTTACGGGACAGGGCCCTCTATGGCTACACCTTC. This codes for CASSLRDRALYGYTF.

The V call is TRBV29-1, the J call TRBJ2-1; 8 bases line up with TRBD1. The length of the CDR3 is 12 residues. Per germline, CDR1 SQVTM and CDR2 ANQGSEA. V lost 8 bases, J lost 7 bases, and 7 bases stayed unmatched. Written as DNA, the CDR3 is TGCAGCTCCGGACAGGGTAATAATGAGCAGTTCTTC. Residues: CSSGQGNNEQFF.

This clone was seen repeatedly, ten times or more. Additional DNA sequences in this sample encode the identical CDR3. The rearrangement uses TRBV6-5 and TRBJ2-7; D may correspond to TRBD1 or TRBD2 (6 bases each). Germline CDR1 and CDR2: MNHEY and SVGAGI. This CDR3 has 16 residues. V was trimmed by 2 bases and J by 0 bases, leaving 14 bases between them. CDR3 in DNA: TGTGCCAGCAGTTACGGAGGGGGAGTGAGCTCCTACGAGCAGTACTTC. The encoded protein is CASSYGGGVSSYEQYF.